This section outlines one T cell receptor beta chain sequence together with its context. The source of the sample is a study of CD8 T cells in Susac syndrome. TEMRA cells were enriched by FACS, and CD4+ and CD8+ T cells were negatively isolated. Reverse transcription of 0.5 to 1 ug RNA was performed with random hexamers. Using its own MiXCR run on the immunoSEQ multiplex PCR reads, TCRdb lists one record per CDR3 protein. The sample consists of under 200,000 distinct CDR3 sequences, approximately 95% of them appearing once. This CDR3 comprises 14 residues. The germline gives CDR1 SEHNR, CDR2 FQNEAQ (reference sequence). V shed 5 bases and J shed 1 base, with 12 bases lying between them.

The specimen sequenced was CD8+ T cells from PBMCs. This receptor was obtained from a human donor with multiple sclerosis. This rearrangement joins TRBV7-9 to TRBJ2-7; the D is unclear. CDR3 DNA: TGTGCCAGCAGCCCCGCTCAGGCGTCCTACGAGCAGTACTTC. Protein product: CASSPAQASYEQYF. Full variable domain (rest looked up from reference TRBV7-9 and TRBJ2-7): DTGVSQNPRHKITKRGQNVTFRCDPISEHNRLYWYRQTLGQGPEFLTYFQNEAQLEKSRLLSDRFSAERPKGSFSTLEIQRTEQGDSAMYLCASSPAQASYEQYFGPGTRLTVT.